Each of the 20 T cell receptor beta chains below was sequenced from the same sample in a study of T cell responses to AZD1222 COVID-19 vaccine. The protocol was immunoSEQ multiplex PCR, while the TCRdb copy is restricted to in-frame clones and leaves out a portion. The sample records some 180,000 clones, almost 95% being singletons. Sequenced here: peripheral blood, sampled on day 0 of AZD1222 vaccination. These receptors were obtained from an adult in good health.

The chain uses TRBV27 and TRBJ1-1, with unresolved D. Germline V gene data show CDR1 as MNHEY and CDR2 as SMNVEV (reference sequence). The CDR3 consists of 13 residues. The germline V and J ends were trimmed by 3 bases and 1 base, with 6 bases remaining between them. In DNA form, the CDR3 reads TGTGCCAGCAGTTTGTTAGAGAACACTGAAGCTTTCTTT. Translating gives CASSLLENTEAFF.

The chain recombines TRBV30 with TRBJ1-1; D ambiguous. The ends were cut back, 2 bases at V and 1 base at J, with 5 bases in the middle. Germline loops: CDR1 GTSNPN, CDR2 SVGIG (reference sequence). This CDR3 contains 12 residues. The CDR3 DNA reads as TGTGCCTGGAGTCCCTCGAACACTGAAGCTTTCTTT. This codes for CAWSPSNTEAFF.

V usage is TRBV28 and J usage is TRBJ1-1; D possibly corresponds to TRBD1 (6 bases). The V end lost 2 bases, the J end lost 7 bases, and 8 bases lay between the germline ends. The germline gives CDR1 MDHEN, CDR2 SYDVKM. The CDR3 has 12 amino acids. This CDR3 is CASSLQGFEAFF. As DNA, the CDR3 is TGTGCCAGCAGTTTACAGGGGTTTGAAGCTTTCTTT. Full variable domain (rest looked up from reference TRBV28 and TRBJ1-1): DVKVTQSSRYLVKRTGEKVFLECVQDMDHENMFWYRQDPGLGLRLIYFSYDVKMKEKGDIPEGYSVSREKKERFSLILESASTNQTSMYLCASSLQGFEAFFGQGTRLTVV.

The gene calls are TRBV29-1 and TRBJ2-7; D is ambiguous. CDR3 size: 12 residues. Per germline, CDR1 SQVTM and CDR2 ANQGSEA. Trimming cost V 5 bases and J 0 bases, with 8 bases left between them. This chain's CDR3 is CSVRTVSYEQYF. The CDR3 DNA sequence: TGCAGCGTTCGGACGGTCTCCTACGAGCAGTACTTC.

The genes are TRBV2 and TRBJ1-5; maybe TRBD1 (6 bases). Germline-derived CDR1 and CDR2 are SNHLY and FYNNEI. The V end was cut by 1 base, the J end by 0 bases, with 13 bases between. CDR3 length: 17 amino acids. CDR3 sequence (DNA): TGTGCCAGCAGTGAAGATGGGGGCTGGTATAGCAATCAGCCCCAGCATTTT. Amino acid sequence: CASSEDGGWYSNQPQHF.

The rearrangement joins TRBV6-2 or TRBV6-3 to TRBJ1-5; D not certain. Germline CDR1 is MNHEY and CDR2 is SVGEGT. CDR3 size: 15 residues. Trimming cost V 1 base and J 3 bases, with 10 bases left between them. The CDR3 loop reads CASSYWQVNNQPQHF. CDR3 nucleotides: TGTGCCAGCAGTTACTGGCAGGTCAACAATCAGCCCCAGCATTTT.

The chain links TRBV28 to TRBJ1-2, with a weak D call TRBD1 (5 bases). The CDR3 spans 16 residues. The V end was cut by 6 bases, the J end by 6 bases, with 23 bases between. Germline CDR1 reads MDHEN; CDR2 reads SYDVKM. CDR3 protein: CASSGGRGNGVHGYTF. Written as DNA, the CDR3 is TGTGCCAGCAGCGGGGGGAGAGGGAATGGAGTACATGGCTACACCTTC.

This clone showed up just once. The J gene is TRBJ1-1, the V gene TRBV29-1; D call uncertain. The ends were cut back, 7 bases at V and 5 bases at J, with 5 bases in the middle. CDR3 length: 9 amino acids. The V gene's germline CDR1 is SQVTM and CDR2 ANQGSEA. CDR3 sequence (DNA): TGCAGCGCCGGGACTGAAGCTTTCTTT. It specifies CSAGTEAFF.

V and J are TRBV5-6 and TRBJ2-2; D is ambiguous. The CDR3 totals 13 residues. The germline V and J ends were trimmed by 3 bases and 5 bases, with 8 bases remaining between them. CDR1 is SGHDT and CDR2 is YYEEEE in the germline V gene. CDR3 residues: CASSSFSTGELFF. DNA for the CDR3: TGTGCCAGCAGCTCGTTTTCGACCGGGGAGCTGTTTTTT. The entire variable domain, with the rest obtained from reference TRBV5-6 and TRBJ2-2, is as follows: DAGVTQSPTHLIKTRGQQVTLRCSPKSGHDTVSWYQQALGQGPQFIFQYYEEEERQRGNFPDRFSGHQFPNYSSELNVNALLLGDSALYLCASSSFSTGELFFGEGSRLTVL.

The V and J genes are TRBV24-1 and TRBJ2-1, with 7 bases lining up with TRBD1. Trimming took 2 bases from V and 8 from J; bases not matched to a gene: 8. The germline V gene has CDR1 KGHDR and CDR2 SFDVKD. The CDR3 totals 15 residues. CDR3 bases: TGTGCCACCAGTGATTCAAACAGGGGTATCGATGAGCAGTTCTTC. Its protein is CATSDSNRGIDEQFF.

The chain uses TRBV28 and TRBJ2-1, with 8 nucleotides matching TRBD1. J was trimmed by 1 base and V by 7 bases; bases with no gene match: 6. This CDR3 spans 15 amino acids. Germline-derived CDR1 and CDR2 are MDHEN and SYDVKM. The chain's CDR3 is CASTNRGASYNEQFF. Here the CDR3 DNA reads TGTGCCAGCACCAACAGGGGGGCGTCCTACAATGAGCAGTTCTTC. The full variable domain, completed using reference TRBV28 and TRBJ2-1, is DVKVTQSSRYLVKRTGEKVFLECVQDMDHENMFWYRQDPGLGLRLIYFSYDVKMKEKGDIPEGYSVSREKKERFSLILESASTNQTSMYLCASTNRGASYNEQFFGPGTRLTVL.

The J gene is TRBJ2-7, the V gene TRBV30, with 7 bases identical to TRBD2. This CDR3 has 14 residues. Germline V gene sequence: CDR1 GTSNPN, CDR2 SVGIG (reference sequence). J lost 7 bases, V lost 0 bases, and 9 bases had no gene match. Here the CDR3 reads CAWSVLGGRDEQYF. As DNA, the CDR3 is TGTGCCTGGAGTGTACTAGGCGGGAGAGATGAGCAGTACTTC. Using reference TRBV30 and TRBJ2-7 for the parts outside the CDR3, the full variable domain is SQTIHQWPATLVQPVGSPLSLECTVEGTSNPNLYWYRQAAGRGLQLLFYSVGIGQISSEVPQNLSASRPQDRQFILSSKKLLLSDSGFYLCAWSVLGGRDEQYFGPGTRLTVT.

The chain combines TRBV24-1 with TRBJ1-1; the D gene is possibly TRBD1 (5 bases). Looked up from germline, CDR1 is KGHDR and CDR2 is SFDVKD. V was pared by 2 bases and J by 1 base, with 7 bases between. The length of the CDR3 is 14 residues. CDR3 region: CATSDSGTNTEAFF. DNA of the CDR3: TGTGCCACCAGTGATTCCGGGACGAACACTGAAGCTTTCTTT.

The chain employs TRBV19 and TRBJ1-3; D gene uncertain. Germline CDR1 is LNHDA and CDR2 is SQIVND (reference sequence). CDR3 length: 15 amino acids. Trimming cost V 3 bases and J 0 bases, with 9 bases left between them. The CDR3 spells CASSMGGNSGNTIYF. The CDR3, as DNA: TGTGCCAGTAGTATGGGTGGTAACTCTGGAAACACCATATATTTT.

The chain links TRBV7-9 to TRBJ1-4; no reliable D call. Trimming stripped 2 bases from V and 5 bases from J, with 6 bases between. Looked up from germline, CDR1 is SEHNR and CDR2 is FQNEAQ (reference sequence). This CDR3 is built from 13 residues. In DNA, the CDR3 is TGTGCCAGCAGCTTAAGCGGAAATGAAAAACTGTTTTTT. Translated, it gives CASSLSGNEKLFF.

The chain links TRBV6-5 to TRBJ2-2, with a tentative D call TRBD1 (5 bases). This CDR3 region has 14 residues. V was clipped by 6 bases and J by 4 bases, with 12 bases between them. Germline CDR1 is MNHEY and CDR2 is SVGAGI. This CDR3 is CASRAETVTGELFF. CDR3 DNA: TGTGCCAGCAGAGCCGAGACAGTCACCGGGGAGCTGTTTTTT.

The rearrangement links TRBV2 to TRBJ1-2; D is uncertain. V was pared by 6 bases and J by 1 base, with 6 bases between. The CDR3 consists of 12 residues. Germline V CDR1 and CDR2: SNHLY, FYNNEI. The CDR3 here is CASRTNNYGYTF. The DNA for the CDR3 is TGTGCCAGCAGGACCAATAACTATGGCTACACCTTC.

Worth noting for this clone: A read error may account for a junction end that differs from germline. The J gene is TRBJ2-3, the V gene TRBV5-8; the D is unclear. CDR1 and CDR2 (germline): SGHTS, YDEGEE. This CDR3 has 9 amino acids. DNA for the CDR3: TGTGCCAGCAGACCCGACCCGCTTTTT. Amino acids: CASRPDPLF.

This sequence joins TRBV4-3 and TRBJ2-3, with 12 bases lining up with TRBD2. V was pared by 8 bases and J by 0 bases, with 6 bases of the junction left unmatched. Germline V gene data show CDR1 as LGHNA and CDR2 as YSLEER. The CDR3 contains 16 residues. CDR3 in amino acids: CASASGGGTSTDTQYF. The CDR3 DNA reads TGCGCCAGCGCTAGCGGGGGGGGTACTAGCACAGATACGCAGTATTTT.

This clone has a single count. The rearrangement links TRBV5-1 to TRBJ2-1, with 9 bases aligning to TRBD2. The trim removed 5 bases at V and 4 bases at J, leaving 13 bases unmatched. Germline-derived CDR1 and CDR2 are SGHRS and YFSETQ. CDR3 length equals 17 residues. CDR3 loop: CASREGAGGTLYNEQFF. The CDR3 nucleotides read TGCGCCAGCAGGGAGGGCGCGGGAGGGACCCTATACAATGAGCAGTTCTTC.